This T cell receptor beta chain was captured by sequencing in a study of OX40 agonist ivuxolimab in advanced cancers. Patients with a history of autoimmune disease or on systemic immunosuppression were excluded. Using immunoSEQ multiplex PCR, the repertoire was profiled, and TCRdb retains in-frame clones only, with some absent. The profile shows about 6,300 clones, approximately 70% of them singletons. Germline lookup yields CDR1 MNHNY and CDR2 SVGAGI (reference sequence). The CDR3 spans 13 residues. With 6 bases removed from V and 5 bases from J, the gap between germline ends came to 10 bases. The sequence derives from an adult with an advanced solid tumor such as melanoma, head and neck, liver or kidney cancer. The material was CD4+ or CD8+ T cells sorted from blood, obtained in a trial of the OX40 agonist ivuxolimab. This chain uses TRBV6-6 with TRBJ2-2; D is perhaps TRBD1 (5 bases). CDR3 coding DNA: TGTGCCAGCAGCCAACAGGAGACCGGGGAGCTGTTTTTT. This codes for CASSQQETGELFF.